This TCR beta chain derives from a study of cytomegalovirus exposure and HLA in healthy donors. PCR used 60 Vbeta primers and 13 Jbeta primers. Only in-frame clones appear in the TCRdb table, and some are missing; sequencing was by immunoSEQ multiplex PCR. Of fewer than 150,000 clones listed, roughly 80% are singletons. Germline-derived CDR1 and CDR2 are SGHRS and YFSETQ. The CDR3 totals 15 residues. Trimming shortened V by 2 bases and J by 2 bases, and 14 bases separated the two germline ends. The chain couples TRBV5-1 to TRBJ2-7; no firm D call. This TCR came from a man aged 40-49 years in good health and CMV-seropositive. The sequencing input was PBMCs. CDR3 loop: CASSFYRSSTYEQYF. The CDR3 coding sequence is TGCGCCAGCAGCTTCTATAGATCGTCTACCTACGAGCAGTACTTC.